This TCR beta chain was recorded in a study of blood T cell repertoires in COVID-19. This clone was counted a few times. Clones were sequenced by immunoSEQ multiplex PCR, and TCRdb holds only the in-frame ones, with some missing. The sample has about 12,000 clones, roughly four fifths seen once. The specimen was peripheral blood. This sequence originates from a man older than 75 with acute or convalescent COVID-19.

The CDR3 DNA follows: TGTGCCAGCAGCGTAGCTGGGGGACTCGGTGAACAAGAGACCCAGTACTTC. Translated, it gives CASSVAGGLGEQETQYF. This chain uses TRBV9 with TRBJ2-5, with D possibly being TRBD2 (6 bases). CDR1 and CDR2 (germline): SGDLS, YYNGEE. This CDR3 contains 17 residues. The germline V and J ends were trimmed by 0 bases and 2 bases, with 17 bases remaining between them.